The clone carrying this T cell receptor beta chain was counted a few times. The sample is drawn from a study of blood T cells in healthy people across ages. In the study overall: Through template switching, about one barcoded beta molecule was captured per two T cells, as measured in model experiments.

V lost 6 bases, J lost 1 base, and 16 bases lay in between. CDR3 length equals 15 residues. From germline, CDR1 is SGHDT and CDR2 YYEEEE. Primers used in a second PCR of roughly 7 to 12 cycles were a sample-barcoded 5' primer and a J-beta primer mix. Each cDNA molecule was tagged by a template-switch adaptor that had 12 random nucleotides. TCRdb recomputed calls from the 5' RACE reads with MiXCR, one row per CDR3 protein. The sample carries around 1,000,000 distinct CDR3 sequences, under 30% recorded once. Healthy Caucasians from Russia aged roughly 6 to 90 served as donors. Each of the donors had roughly 9.7 milliliters of peripheral blood drawn into EDTA-treated Vacutainer tubes. These data were also reused for a study on T cells of mothers and their children.

Sequenced material: blood. The rearrangement uses TRBV5-6 and TRBJ2-5, with D possibly being TRBD1 (5 bases). The TCR sequence derives from a girl aged 2 to 9 in good health. The CDR3 coding sequence is TGTGCCAGCAACGACATGACAGATTCCCAAGAGACCCAGTACTTC. Protein: CASNDMTDSQETQYF.